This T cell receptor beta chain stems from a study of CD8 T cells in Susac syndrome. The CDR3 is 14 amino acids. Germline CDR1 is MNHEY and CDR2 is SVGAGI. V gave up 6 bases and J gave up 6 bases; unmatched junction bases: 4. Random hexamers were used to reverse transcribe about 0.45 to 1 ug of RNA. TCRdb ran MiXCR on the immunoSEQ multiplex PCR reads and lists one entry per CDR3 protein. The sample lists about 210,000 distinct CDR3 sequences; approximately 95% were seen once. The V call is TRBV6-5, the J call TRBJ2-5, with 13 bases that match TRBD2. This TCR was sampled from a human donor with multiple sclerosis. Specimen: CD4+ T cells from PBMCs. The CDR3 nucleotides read TGTGCCAGCAGATGGACTAGCGGGAGCCAGACCCAGTACTTC. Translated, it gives CASRWTSGSQTQYF.